Listed here are 13 T cell receptor beta chains from one sample, sequenced in a study of response to subunit inactivated influenza vaccine (dated by TCRdb to the late 2010s). The library relied on RT-PCR. Sequencing relied on an Illumina HiSeq 2500. In TCRdb, the public reads were trimmed at Q25 with fastp and aligned with MiXCR, with productive beta chains retained. Rows with one shared CDR3 protein collapse into an entry with the most common genes and DNA. The sample data list hundreds of thousands of distinct CDR3 sequences, and 20% to 25% of these were observed just once. The ten largest clones represent approximately 10% of the sample. The input for sequencing was PBMCs from blood, taken roughly 20 months after vaccination. These receptors were collected from a man aged 50 to 69 who received an inactivated influenza vaccine. Donor details come from another sample of the same person, matched by shared clones.

This chain connects TRBV20-1 to TRBJ1-1; 7 bases agree with TRBD1. V dropped 2 bases and J dropped 4; count of bases not matched to a gene: 7. The CDR3 has 14 amino acids. The germline V gene has CDR1 DFQATT and CDR2 SNEGSKA (reference sequence). The CDR3 coding sequence is TGCAGTGCTAGAACCTACAGGGGACGCACTGAAGCTTTCTTT. Its translation: CSARTYRGRTEAFF.

Many counts were recorded for this clonotype. The chain couples TRBV10-3 to TRBJ1-5; D is unclear. Trimming stripped 5 bases from V and 3 bases from J, with 11 bases between. The germline CDR1 and CDR2 sequences are ENHRY and SYGVKD. The CDR3 runs to 14 residues. CDR3 sequence (DNA): TGTGCCATCAGTAGGGCCGGGAACAATCAGCCCCAGCATTTT. This gives the protein CAISRAGNNQPQHF.

This clonotype was counted at least ten times. The gene calls are TRBV23-1 and TRBJ1-4; D is perhaps TRBD1 (6 bases). TRBV23-1 is known as an ORF, though its function is uncertain. Trimming left V 4 bases short and J 8 bases short, with 11 bases between. The CDR3 consists of 13 residues. Here the CDR3 reads CASSRQGWEKLFF. Here the CDR3 DNA reads TGCGCCAGCAGTCGTCAGGGGTGGGAAAAACTGTTTTTT.

At least ten counts were recorded for this clonotype. The V call is TRBV6-2 or TRBV6-3, the J call TRBJ1-5; 10 nucleotides match TRBD1. The ends lost 4 bases at V and 6 bases at J; junction bases unmatched: 6. Germline CDR1 MNHEY, CDR2 SVGEGT. The CDR3 runs 15 residues. In DNA form, the CDR3 reads TGTGCCAGCAGTTTCGAAGGGACAGGGGCTCAGCCCCAGCATTTT. This encodes CASSFEGTGAQPQHF.

This clonotype has more than one count but fewer than ten. The V gene is TRBV20-1, the J gene TRBJ1-2; a weak D match, TRBD1 (5 bases). There are 12 residues in the CDR3. Germline CDR1 DFQATT, CDR2 SNEGSKA (reference sequence). Trimming removed 4 bases from V and 8 bases from J, with 14 bases in between. CDR3 residues: CSATSNGGGYTF. As DNA, the CDR3 is TGCAGTGCTACAAGTAACGGGGGGGGCTACACCTTC.

This clonotype has a handful of counts. The chain couples TRBV7-2 to TRBJ1-4, with 10 bases fitting TRBD1. The germline V gene encodes CDR1 SGHTA and CDR2 FQGNSA. This CDR3 region has 16 residues. Trimming removed 0 bases from V and 6 bases from J; junction bases left unmatched: 4. The DNA for the CDR3 is TGTGCCAGCAGCTTAGCTTCGACAGGGGGCTATGAAAAACTGTTTTTT. It codes for CASSLASTGGYEKLFF.

V gene TRBV20-1 combines with J gene TRBJ1-1; no definite D call. CDR3 length: 13 amino acids. Trimming removed 6 bases at V and 5 bases at J, with 16 bases between. The germline gives CDR1 DFQATT, CDR2 SNEGSKA (reference sequence). The CDR3 nucleotides are TGCAGTGCCCGCTTTCCCGGAGTTACTGAAGCTTTCTTT. Its protein product is CSARFPGVTEAFF.

The V and J genes are TRBV7-6 and TRBJ1-2; 9 nucleotides agree with TRBD1. The CDR3 loop spans 16 amino acids. Unmatched junction bases numbered 15, after V lost 5 bases and J lost 8 bases. Germline V lookup: CDR1 SGHVS, CDR2 FNYEAQ. The CDR3: CASSPKRTGAPSGYTF. As DNA, the CDR3 is TGTGCCAGCAGCCCCAAGAGGACAGGGGCCCCTTCCGGCTACACCTTC.

The sample holds a few counts of this clonotype. The chain carries TRBV21-1 and TRBJ2-2; the D call in the table, TRBD1, was not verified against the DNA. TRBV21-1 is marked as a pseudogene. CDR3 length: 16 amino acids. CDR3 in DNA: TGTGCCAGCAGCAAGCTCTCCGGGGTGAACACCGGGGAGCTGTTTTTT. Protein: CASSKLSGVNTGELFF.

The chain uses TRBV11-2 and TRBJ2-7, with D uncertain. Trimming left V 1 base short and J 0 bases short, with 7 bases between. This CDR3 region has 14 residues. From germline, CDR1 is SGHAT and CDR2 FQNNGV. The CDR3 spells CASSLGVNSYEQYF. CDR3 sequence (DNA): TGTGCCAGCAGCTTAGGAGTCAACTCCTACGAGCAGTACTTC.

This clonotype was observed at least ten times. The chain joins TRBV7-9 to TRBJ1-3; no clear D. The V and J ends lost 1 base and 4 bases respectively, with 8 bases between them. Germline CDR1 and CDR2: SEHNR and FQNEAQ (reference sequence). CDR3 size: 14 residues. CDR3 sequence reads: CASSLEVIGNTIYF. CDR3 coding DNA: TGTGCCAGCAGCTTAGAAGTAATCGGAAACACCATATATTTT.

The J gene is TRBJ1-1, the V gene TRBV4-3, with 7 bases aligning to TRBD1. The CDR3 totals 18 residues. The ends lost 5 bases at V and 2 bases at J; junction bases unmatched: 17. CDR1 LGHNA and CDR2 YSLEER come from the germline V gene. The CDR3: CASSEGINGDSVNTEAFF. CDR3 DNA sequence: TGCGCCAGCAGCGAAGGGATAAATGGGGACAGCGTAAACACTGAAGCTTTCTTT.

The chain carries TRBV29-1 and TRBJ2-1, with D maybe TRBD1 (6 bases). V shed 7 bases and J shed 6 bases, with 19 bases lying between them. The germline CDR1 and CDR2 sequences are SQVTM and ANQGSEA. The CDR3 sequence is 14 residues long. The chain's CDR3 is CSGGLGTGSNEQFF. CDR3 sequence (DNA): TGCAGCGGCGGGTTAGGCACAGGGAGCAATGAGCAGTTCTTC.